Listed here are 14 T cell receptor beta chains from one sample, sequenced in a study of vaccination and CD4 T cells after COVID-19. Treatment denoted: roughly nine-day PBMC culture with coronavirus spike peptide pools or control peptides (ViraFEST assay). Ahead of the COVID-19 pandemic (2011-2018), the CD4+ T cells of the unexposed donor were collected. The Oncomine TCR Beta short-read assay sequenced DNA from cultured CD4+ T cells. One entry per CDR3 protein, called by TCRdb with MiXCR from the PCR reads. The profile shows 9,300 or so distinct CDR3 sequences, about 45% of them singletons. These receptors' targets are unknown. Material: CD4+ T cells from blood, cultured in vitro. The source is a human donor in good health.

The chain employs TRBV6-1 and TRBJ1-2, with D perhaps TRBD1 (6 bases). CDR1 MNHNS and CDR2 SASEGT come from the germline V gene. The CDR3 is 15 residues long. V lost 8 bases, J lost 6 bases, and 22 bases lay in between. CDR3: CASGLTWGGANGYTF. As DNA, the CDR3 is TGTGCCAGCGGCCTCACTTGGGGGGGGGCTAATGGCTACACCTTC.

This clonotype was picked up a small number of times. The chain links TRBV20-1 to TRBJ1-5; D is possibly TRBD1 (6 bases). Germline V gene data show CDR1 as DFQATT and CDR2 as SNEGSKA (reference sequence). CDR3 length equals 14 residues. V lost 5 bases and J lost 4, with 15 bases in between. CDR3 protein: CSAYDRSYNQPQHF. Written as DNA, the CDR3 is TGCAGTGCTTACGACAGGTCCTATAATCAGCCCCAGCATTTT.

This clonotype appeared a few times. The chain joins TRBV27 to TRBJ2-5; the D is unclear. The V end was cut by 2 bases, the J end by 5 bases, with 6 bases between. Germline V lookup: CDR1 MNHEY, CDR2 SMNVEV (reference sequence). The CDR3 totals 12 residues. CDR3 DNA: TGTGCCAGCAGTTTAAGTGGTGAGACCCAGTACTTC. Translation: CASSLSGETQYF.

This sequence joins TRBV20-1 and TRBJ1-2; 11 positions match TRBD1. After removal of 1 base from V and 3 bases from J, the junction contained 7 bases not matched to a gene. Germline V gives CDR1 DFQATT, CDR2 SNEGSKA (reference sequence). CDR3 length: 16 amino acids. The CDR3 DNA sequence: TGCAGTGCTAGAGTCGTAGGGACAGGGGGGTACTATGGCTACACCTTC. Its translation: CSARVVGTGGYYGYTF.

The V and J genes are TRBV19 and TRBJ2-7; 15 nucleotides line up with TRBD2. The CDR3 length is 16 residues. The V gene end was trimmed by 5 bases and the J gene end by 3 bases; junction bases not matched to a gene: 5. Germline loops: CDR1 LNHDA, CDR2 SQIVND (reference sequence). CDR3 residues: CASSPRTSGRGYEQYF. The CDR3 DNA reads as TGTGCCAGTAGTCCAAGGACTAGCGGGAGGGGCTACGAGCAGTACTTC.

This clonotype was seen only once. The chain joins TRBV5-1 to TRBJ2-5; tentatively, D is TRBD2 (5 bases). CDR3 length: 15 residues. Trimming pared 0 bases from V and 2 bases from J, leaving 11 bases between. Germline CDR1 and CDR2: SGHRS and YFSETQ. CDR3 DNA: TGCGCCAGCAGCTTGGCCTTGGACTTACAAGAGACCCAGTACTTC. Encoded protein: CASSLALDLQETQYF.

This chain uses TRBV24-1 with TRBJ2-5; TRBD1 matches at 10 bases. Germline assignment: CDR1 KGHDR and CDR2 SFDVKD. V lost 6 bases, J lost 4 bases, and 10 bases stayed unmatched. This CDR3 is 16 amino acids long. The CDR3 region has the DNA TGTGCCACCAGTTACGCCGGGACAGGGGTCTCAGAGACCCAGTACTTC. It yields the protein CATSYAGTGVSETQYF.

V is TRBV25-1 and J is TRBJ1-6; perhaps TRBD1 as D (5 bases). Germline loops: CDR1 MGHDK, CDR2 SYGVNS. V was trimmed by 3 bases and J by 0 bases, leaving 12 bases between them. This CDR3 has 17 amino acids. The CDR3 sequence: CASSDSQGSSYNSPLHF. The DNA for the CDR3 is TGTGCCAGCAGTGACTCGCAGGGCAGCTCCTATAATTCACCCCTCCACTTT.

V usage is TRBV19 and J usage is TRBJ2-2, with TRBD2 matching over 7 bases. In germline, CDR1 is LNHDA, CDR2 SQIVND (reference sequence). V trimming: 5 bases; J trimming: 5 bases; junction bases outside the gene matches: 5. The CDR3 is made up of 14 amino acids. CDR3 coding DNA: TGTGCCAGTAGTCTCGGGGGGAAAACCGGGGAGCTGTTTTTT. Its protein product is CASSLGGKTGELFF.

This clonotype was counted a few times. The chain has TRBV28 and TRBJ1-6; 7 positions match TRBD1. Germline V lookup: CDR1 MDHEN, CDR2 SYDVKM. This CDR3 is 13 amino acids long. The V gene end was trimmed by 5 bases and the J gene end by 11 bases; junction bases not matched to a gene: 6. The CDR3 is CASSRRGFAPLHF. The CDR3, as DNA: TGTGCCAGCAGTCGCAGGGGGTTTGCACCCCTCCACTTT.

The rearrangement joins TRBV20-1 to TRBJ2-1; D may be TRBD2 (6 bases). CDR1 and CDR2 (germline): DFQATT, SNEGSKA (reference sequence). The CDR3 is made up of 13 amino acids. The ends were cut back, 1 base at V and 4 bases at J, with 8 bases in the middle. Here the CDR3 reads CSARGGRYNEQFF. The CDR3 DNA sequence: TGCAGTGCTAGAGGAGGGAGGTACAATGAGCAGTTCTTC.

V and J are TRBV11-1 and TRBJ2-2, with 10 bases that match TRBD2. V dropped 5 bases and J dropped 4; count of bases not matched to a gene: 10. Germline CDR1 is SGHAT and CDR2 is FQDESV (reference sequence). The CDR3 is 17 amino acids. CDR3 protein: CASSIEGLASVTGELFF. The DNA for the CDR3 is TGTGCCAGCAGCATAGAGGGACTAGCGTCGGTCACCGGGGAGCTGTTTTTT. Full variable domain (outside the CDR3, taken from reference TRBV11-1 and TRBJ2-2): EAEVAQSPRYKITEKSQAVAFWCDPISGHATLYWYRQILGQGPELLVQFQDESVVDDSQLPKDRFSAERLKGVDSTLKIQPAELGDSAMYLCASSIEGLASVTGELFFGEGSRLTVL.

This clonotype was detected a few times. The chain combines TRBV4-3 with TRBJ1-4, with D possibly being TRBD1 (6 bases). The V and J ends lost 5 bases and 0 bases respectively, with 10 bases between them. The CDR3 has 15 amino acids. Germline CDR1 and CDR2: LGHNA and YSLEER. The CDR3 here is CASSENRATNEKLFF. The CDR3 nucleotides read TGCGCCAGCAGCGAGAACAGGGCAACTAATGAAAAACTGTTTTTT.

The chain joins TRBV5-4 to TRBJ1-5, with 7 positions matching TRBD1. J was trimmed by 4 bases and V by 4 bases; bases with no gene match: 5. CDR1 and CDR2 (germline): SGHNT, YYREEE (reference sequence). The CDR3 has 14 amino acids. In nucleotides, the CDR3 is TGTGCCAGCAGCCGACAGGGCCCGAATCAGCCCCAGCATTTT. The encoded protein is CASSRQGPNQPQHF. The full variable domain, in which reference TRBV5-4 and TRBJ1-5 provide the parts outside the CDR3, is ETGVTQSPTHLIKTRGQQVTLRCSSQSGHNTVSWYQQALGQGPQFIFQYYREEENGRGNFPPRFSGLQFPNYSSELNVNALELDDSALYLCASSRQGPNQPQHFGDGTRLSIL.